By share, the clone carrying this T cell receptor (beta chain) counts as medium-sized. The antigen is not known. Trimming shortened V by 1 base and J by 4 bases, and 10 bases separated the two germline ends. CDR1 and CDR2 from the germline V gene are SNHLY and FYNNEI. The CDR3 totals 14 residues. These data belong to a study of somatic mutations in cytotoxic T cells in rheumatoid arthritis. The protocol was immunoSEQ multiplex PCR, while the TCRdb copy is restricted to in-frame clones and leaves out a portion. The table records around 16,000 clones, approximately 78% of them present only once. Study results and limitations: The study found that the largest CD8+ clone exceeded 20% of CD8+ cells in about an eighth of the 65 patients.

Input material: CD8+ T cells sorted from blood. This rearrangement joins TRBV2 to TRBJ1-2; D gene uncertain. The TCR comes from a woman between 45 and 65 years old with rheumatoid arthritis. The CDR3 nucleotides read TGTGCCAGCAGTGAAGACAGCCCAATCTATGGCTACACCTTC. It codes for CASSEDSPIYGYTF.